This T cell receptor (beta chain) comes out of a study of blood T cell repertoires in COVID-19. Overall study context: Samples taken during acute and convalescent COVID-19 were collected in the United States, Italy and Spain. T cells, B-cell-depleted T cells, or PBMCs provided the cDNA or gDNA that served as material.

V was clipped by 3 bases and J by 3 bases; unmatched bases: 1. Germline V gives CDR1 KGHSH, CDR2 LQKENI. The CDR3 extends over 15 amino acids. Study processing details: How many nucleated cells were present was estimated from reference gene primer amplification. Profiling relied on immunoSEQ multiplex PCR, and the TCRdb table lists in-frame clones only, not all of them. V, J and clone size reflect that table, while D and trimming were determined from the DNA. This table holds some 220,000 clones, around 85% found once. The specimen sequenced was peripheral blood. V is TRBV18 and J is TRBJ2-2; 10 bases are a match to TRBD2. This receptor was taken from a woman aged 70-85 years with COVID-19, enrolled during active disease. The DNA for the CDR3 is TGTGCCAGCTCACCCGGACTAGCGGACACCGGGGAGCTGTTTTTT. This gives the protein CASSPGLADTGELFF.